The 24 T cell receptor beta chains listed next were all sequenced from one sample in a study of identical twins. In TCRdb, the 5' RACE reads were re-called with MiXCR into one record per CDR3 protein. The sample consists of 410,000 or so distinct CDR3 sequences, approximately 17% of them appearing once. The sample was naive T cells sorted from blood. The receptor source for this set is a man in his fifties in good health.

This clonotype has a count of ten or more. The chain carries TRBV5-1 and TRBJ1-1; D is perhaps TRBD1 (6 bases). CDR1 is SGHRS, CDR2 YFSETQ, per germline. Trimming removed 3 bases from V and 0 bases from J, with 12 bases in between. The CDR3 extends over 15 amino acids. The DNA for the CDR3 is TGCGCCAGCAGCTCGGGGGGGCTCGTGAACACTGAAGCTTTCTTT. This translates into CASSSGGLVNTEAFF.

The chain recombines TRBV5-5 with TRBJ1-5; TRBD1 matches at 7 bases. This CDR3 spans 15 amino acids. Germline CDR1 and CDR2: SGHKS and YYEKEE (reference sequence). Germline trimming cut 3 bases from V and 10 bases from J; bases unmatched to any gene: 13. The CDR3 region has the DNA TGTGCCAGCAGCTCGGGACAGTCCTGGTGGAGCCCCCAGCATTTT. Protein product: CASSSGQSWWSPQHF.

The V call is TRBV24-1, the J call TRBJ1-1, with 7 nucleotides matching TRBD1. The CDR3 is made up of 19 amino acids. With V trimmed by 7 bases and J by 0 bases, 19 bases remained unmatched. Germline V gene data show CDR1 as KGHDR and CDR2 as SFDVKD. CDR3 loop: CATSPLRGQPTLMNTEAFF. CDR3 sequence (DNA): TGTGCCACCAGCCCCTTACGGGGACAGCCTACTCTAATGAACACTGAAGCTTTCTTT.

In DNA form, the CDR3 reads TGCGCCAGCAGCCAAGATCTCAGGAGGGCTAGCGGGGGCCCCACAGATACGCAGTATTTT. Protein product: CASSQDLRRASGGPTDTQYF. J is TRBJ2-3 and V is TRBV4-1; 10 nucleotides agree with TRBD2. J lost 2 bases, V lost 0 bases, and 14 bases had no gene match. CDR3 size: 20 residues. Germline V gene sequence: CDR1 MGHRA, CDR2 YSYEKL.

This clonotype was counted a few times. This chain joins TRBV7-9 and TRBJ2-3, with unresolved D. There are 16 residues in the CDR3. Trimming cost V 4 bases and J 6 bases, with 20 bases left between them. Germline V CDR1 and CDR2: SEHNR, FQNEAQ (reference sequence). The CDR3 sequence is CASSSQSTFPRDTQYF. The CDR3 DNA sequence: TGTGCCAGCAGCTCCCAATCGACCTTCCCGAGGGATACGCAGTATTTT.

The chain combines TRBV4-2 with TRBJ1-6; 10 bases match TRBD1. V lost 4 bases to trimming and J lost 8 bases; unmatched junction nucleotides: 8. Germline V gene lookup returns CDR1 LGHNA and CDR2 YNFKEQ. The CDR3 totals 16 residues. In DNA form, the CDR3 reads TGTGCCAGCAGCCGCGAACTGGGACAGGGGCATTCACCCCTCCACTTT. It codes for CASSRELGQGHSPLHF.

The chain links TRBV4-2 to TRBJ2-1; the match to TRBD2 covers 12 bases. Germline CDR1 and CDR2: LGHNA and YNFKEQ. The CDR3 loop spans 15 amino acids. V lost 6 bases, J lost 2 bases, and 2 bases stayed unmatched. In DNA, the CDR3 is TGTGCCAGCAGACGACTAGCGGGGGCCTACAATGAGCAGTTCTTC. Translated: CASRRLAGAYNEQFF.

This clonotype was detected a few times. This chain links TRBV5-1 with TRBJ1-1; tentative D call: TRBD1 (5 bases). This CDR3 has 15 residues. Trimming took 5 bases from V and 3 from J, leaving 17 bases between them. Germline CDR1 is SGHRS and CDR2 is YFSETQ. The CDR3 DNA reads TGCGCCAGCAGTCGGGGGGTAAGCGGAGACACTGAAGCTTTCTTT. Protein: CASSRGVSGDTEAFF.

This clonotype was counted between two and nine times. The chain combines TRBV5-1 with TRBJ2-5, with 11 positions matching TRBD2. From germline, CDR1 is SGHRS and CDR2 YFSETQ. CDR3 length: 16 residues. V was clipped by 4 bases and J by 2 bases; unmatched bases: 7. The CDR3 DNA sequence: TGCGCCAGCAGCCCTGGACTAGCGGGCTCACAAGAGACCCAGTACTTC. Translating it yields CASSPGLAGSQETQYF.

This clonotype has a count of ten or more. CDR3 region: CAISTRRNVYNEQFF. DNA for the CDR3: TGTGCCATCAGCACTAGACGGAACGTCTACAATGAGCAGTTCTTC. The chain recombines TRBV10-3 with TRBJ2-1; D perhaps matches TRBD2 (5 bases). The CDR3 contains 15 residues. The V and J ends lost 6 bases and 3 bases respectively, with 15 bases between them. CDR1 and CDR2 from the germline V gene are ENHRY and SYGVKD.

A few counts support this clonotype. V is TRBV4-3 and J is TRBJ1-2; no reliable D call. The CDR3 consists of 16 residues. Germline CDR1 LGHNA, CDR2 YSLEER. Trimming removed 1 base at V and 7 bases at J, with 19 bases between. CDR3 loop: CASSQVGRVTVSGYTF. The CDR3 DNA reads TGCGCCAGCAGCCAAGTTGGCCGTGTTACAGTGTCTGGCTACACCTTC.

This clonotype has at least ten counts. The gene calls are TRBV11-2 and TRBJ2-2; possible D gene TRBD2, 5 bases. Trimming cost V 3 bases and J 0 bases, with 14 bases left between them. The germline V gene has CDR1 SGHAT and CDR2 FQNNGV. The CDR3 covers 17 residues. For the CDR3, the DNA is TGTGCCAGCAGCTTTGATATTGGGAGCGCGAACACCGGGGAGCTGTTTTTT. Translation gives CASSFDIGSANTGELFF.

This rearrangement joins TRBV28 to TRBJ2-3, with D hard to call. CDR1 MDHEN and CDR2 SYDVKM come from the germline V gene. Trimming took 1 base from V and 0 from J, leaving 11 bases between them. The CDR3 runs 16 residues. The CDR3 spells CASSLSPSSSTDTQYF. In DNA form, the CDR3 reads TGTGCCAGCAGTTTATCGCCGTCCTCTAGCACAGATACGCAGTATTTT.

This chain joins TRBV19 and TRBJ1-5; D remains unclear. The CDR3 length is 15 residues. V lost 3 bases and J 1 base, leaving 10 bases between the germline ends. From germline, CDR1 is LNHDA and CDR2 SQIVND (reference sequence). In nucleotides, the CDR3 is TGTGCCAGTAGTATGTGGCATTCAAGCAATCAGCCCCAGCATTTT. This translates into CASSMWHSSNQPQHF.

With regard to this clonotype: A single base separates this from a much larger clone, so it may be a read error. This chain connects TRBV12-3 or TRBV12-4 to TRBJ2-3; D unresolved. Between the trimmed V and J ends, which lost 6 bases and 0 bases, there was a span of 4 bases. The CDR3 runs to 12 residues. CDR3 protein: CASRISTDTQYF. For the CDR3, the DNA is TGTGCCAGCAGAATTAGCACAGATACGCAGTATTTT.

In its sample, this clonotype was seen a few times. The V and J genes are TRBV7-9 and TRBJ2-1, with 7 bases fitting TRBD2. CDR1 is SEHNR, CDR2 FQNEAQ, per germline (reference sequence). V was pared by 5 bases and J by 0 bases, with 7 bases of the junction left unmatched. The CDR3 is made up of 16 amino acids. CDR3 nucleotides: TGTGCCAGCAGCCCAAGGGGAGGGAGCTCCTACAATGAGCAGTTCTTC. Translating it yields CASSPRGGSSYNEQFF.

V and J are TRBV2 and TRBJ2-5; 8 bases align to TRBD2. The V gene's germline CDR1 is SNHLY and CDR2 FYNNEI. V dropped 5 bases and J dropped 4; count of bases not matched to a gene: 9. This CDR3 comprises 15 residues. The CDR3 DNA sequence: TGTGCCAGCAGTACAGGGACTAGGGTGGTAGAGACCCAGTACTTC. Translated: CASSTGTRVVETQYF.

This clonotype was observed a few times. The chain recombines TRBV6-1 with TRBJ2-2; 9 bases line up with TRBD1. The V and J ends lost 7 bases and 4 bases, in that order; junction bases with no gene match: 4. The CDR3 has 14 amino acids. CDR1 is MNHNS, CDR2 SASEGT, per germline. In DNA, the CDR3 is TGTGCCAGCACGGGACAGGGTCGCACCGGGGAGCTGTTTTTT. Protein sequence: CASTGQGRTGELFF.

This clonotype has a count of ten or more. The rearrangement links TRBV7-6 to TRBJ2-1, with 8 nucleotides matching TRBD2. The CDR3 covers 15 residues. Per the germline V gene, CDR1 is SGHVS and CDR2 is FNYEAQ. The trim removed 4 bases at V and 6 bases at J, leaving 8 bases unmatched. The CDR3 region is CASSSREGTGNEQFF. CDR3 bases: TGTGCCAGCAGCTCACGGGAGGGCACCGGCAATGAGCAGTTCTTC.

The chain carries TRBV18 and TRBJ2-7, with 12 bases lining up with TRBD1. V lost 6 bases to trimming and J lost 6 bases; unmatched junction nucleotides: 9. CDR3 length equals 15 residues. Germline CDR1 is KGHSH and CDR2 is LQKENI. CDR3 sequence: CASSPRDRGRREQYF. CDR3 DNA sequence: TGTGCCAGCTCCCCCCGGGACAGGGGGCGCCGCGAGCAGTACTTC.

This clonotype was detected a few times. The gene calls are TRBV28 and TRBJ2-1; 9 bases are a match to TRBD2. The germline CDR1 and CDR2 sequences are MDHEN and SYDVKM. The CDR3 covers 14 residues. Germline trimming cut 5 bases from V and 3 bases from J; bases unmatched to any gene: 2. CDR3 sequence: CASSPLAGYNEQFF. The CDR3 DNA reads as TGTGCCAGCAGTCCACTAGCGGGCTACAATGAGCAGTTCTTC.

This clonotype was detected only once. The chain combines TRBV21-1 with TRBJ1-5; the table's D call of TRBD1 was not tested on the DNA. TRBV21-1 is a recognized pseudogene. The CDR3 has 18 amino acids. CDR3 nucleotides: TGTGCCAGCAGCAAAGAGGGACAGGAACATAATAGCAATCAGCCCCAGCATTTT. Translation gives CASSKEGQEHNSNQPQHF.

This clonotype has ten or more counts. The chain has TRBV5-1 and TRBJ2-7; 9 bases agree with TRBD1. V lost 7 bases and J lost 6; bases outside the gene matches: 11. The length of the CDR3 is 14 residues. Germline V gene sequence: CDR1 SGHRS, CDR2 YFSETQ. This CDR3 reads CASGPGQGPAEQYF. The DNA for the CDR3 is TGCGCCAGCGGACCGGGACAGGGCCCTGCCGAGCAGTACTTC.

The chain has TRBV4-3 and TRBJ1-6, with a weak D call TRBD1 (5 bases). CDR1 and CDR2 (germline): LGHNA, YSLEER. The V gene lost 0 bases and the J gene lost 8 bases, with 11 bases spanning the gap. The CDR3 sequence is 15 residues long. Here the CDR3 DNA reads TGCGCCAGCAGCCAAGACAGGGTCGTGGATTCACCCCTCCACTTT. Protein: CASSQDRVVDSPLHF.